This entry lists 3 T cell receptor beta chains sequenced from one sample in a study of cytomegalovirus exposure and HLA in healthy donors. The PCR was carried out with 60 Vbeta primers and 13 Jbeta primers. Some clones are missing from TCRdb's copy, which holds only in-frame ones; the method was immunoSEQ multiplex PCR. Among approximately 120,000 clones listed, approximately 76% were seen once. What was sequenced was PBMCs. These receptors originate from a woman between 50 and 59 years old in good health and CMV-seropositive.

The table lists this clone with a few counts. V and J are TRBV19 and TRBJ1-4; no clear D gene. This CDR3 has 11 residues. Trimming stripped 7 bases from V and 3 bases from J, with 3 bases between. Germline V lookup: CDR1 LNHDA, CDR2 SQIVND (reference sequence). Here the CDR3 reads CASTANEKLFF. The CDR3 nucleotides read TGTGCCAGTACAGCTAATGAAAAACTGTTTTTT.

This clone was found once. The J gene is TRBJ2-1, the V gene TRBV7-9; a weak D match, TRBD2 (5 bases). Per the germline V gene, CDR1 is SEHNR and CDR2 is FQNEAQ (reference sequence). The CDR3 runs to 13 residues. V lost 3 bases to trimming and J lost 8 bases, with 11 bases between them. Here the CDR3 DNA reads TGTGCCAGCAGCTTTTCGGGAAACGATGAGCAGTTCTTC. Protein: CASSFSGNDEQFF. Full variable domain (remainder filled in from reference TRBV7-9 and TRBJ2-1): DTGVSQNPRHKITKRGQNVTFRCDPISEHNRLYWYRQTLGQGPEFLTYFQNEAQLEKSRLLSDRFSAERPKGSFSTLEIQRTEQGDSAMYLCASSFSGNDEQFFGPGTRLTVL.

This clone came up once. This chain links TRBV18 with TRBJ1-1; TRBD1 might be the D (6 bases). Germline CDR1 KGHSH, CDR2 LQKENI. V gave up 3 bases and J gave up 1 base, with 9 bases separating them. The CDR3 sequence is 14 residues long. The CDR3 is CASSPARGNTEAFF. The CDR3 DNA sequence: TGTGCCAGCTCACCCGCCAGGGGGAACACTGAAGCTTTCTTT. The full variable domain, rest sourced from reference TRBV18 and TRBJ1-1, is NAGVMQNPRHLVRRRGQEARLRCSPMKGHSHVYWYRQLPEEGLKFMVYLQKENIIDESGMPKERFSAEFPKEGPSILRIQQVVRGDSAAYFCASSPARGNTEAFFGQGTRLTVV.